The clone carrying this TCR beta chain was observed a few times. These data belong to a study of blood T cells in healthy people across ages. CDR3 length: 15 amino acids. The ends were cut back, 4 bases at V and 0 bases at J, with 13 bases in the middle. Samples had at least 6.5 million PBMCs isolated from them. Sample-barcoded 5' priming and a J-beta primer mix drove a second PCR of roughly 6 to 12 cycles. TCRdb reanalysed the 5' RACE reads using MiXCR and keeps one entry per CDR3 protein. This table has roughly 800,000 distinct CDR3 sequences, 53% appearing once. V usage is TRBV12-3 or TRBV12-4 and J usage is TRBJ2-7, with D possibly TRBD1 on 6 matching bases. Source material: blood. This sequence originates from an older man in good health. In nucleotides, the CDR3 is TGTGCCAGCAGTTGGACAGCCAGAGTCTCCTACGAGCAGTACTTC. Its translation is CASSWTARVSYEQYF.